This T cell receptor (beta chain) originates from a study of T cell responses to AZD1222 COVID-19 vaccine. The repertoire was sequenced with immunoSEQ multiplex PCR; TCRdb's copy has only in-frame clones and lacks some. Of around 80,000 clones in the sample, 70% to 90% were seen once. The CDR3 totals 19 residues. CDR1 and CDR2 (germline): LNHNV, YYDKDF (reference sequence). The V and J ends lost 1 base and 0 bases respectively, with 18 bases between them. The chain uses TRBV15 and TRBJ1-4; weak D call: TRBD1 (5 bases). The sample consisted of peripheral blood, taken 28 days after the second AZD1222 dose. This sequence originates from an adult who received the AZD1222 COVID-19 vaccine. This CDR3 is CATSRVVVDSQTTNEKLFF. The DNA of the CDR3 is TGTGCCACCAGCAGAGTTGTAGTAGACAGCCAAACAACTAATGAAAAACTGTTTTTT.